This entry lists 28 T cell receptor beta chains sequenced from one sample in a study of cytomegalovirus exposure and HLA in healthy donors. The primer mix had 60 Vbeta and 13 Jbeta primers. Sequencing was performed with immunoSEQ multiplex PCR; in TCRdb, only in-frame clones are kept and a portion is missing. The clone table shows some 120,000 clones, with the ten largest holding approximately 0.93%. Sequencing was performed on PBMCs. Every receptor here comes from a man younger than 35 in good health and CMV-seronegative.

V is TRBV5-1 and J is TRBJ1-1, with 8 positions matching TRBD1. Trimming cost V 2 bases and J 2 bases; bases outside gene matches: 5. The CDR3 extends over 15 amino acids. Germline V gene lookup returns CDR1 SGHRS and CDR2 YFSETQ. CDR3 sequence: CASSFFGTGNTEAFF. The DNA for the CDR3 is TGCGCCAGCAGCTTCTTTGGGACAGGAAACACTGAAGCTTTCTTT.

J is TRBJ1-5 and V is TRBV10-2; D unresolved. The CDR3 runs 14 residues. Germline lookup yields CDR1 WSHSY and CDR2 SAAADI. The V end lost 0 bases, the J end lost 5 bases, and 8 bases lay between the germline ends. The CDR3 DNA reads TGCGCCAGCAGTGAGTCGTCCGGGTATCAGCCCCAGCATTTT. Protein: CASSESSGYQPQHF.

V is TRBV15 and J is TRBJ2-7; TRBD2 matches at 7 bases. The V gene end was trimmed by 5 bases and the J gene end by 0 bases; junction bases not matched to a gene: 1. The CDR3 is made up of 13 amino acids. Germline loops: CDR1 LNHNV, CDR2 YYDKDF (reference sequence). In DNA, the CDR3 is TGTGCCACCAGCGGGGAGGGCTCCTACGAGCAGTACTTC. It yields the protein CATSGEGSYEQYF.

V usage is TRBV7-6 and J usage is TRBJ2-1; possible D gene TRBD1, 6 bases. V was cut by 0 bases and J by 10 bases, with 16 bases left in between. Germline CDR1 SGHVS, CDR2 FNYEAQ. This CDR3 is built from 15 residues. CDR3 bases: TGTGCCAGCAGCTTAGCCCCTCCAACCGGGACAGAGCAGTTCTTC. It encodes CASSLAPPTGTEQFF. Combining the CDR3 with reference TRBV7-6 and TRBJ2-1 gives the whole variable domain GAGVSQSPRYKVTKRGQDVALRCDPISGHVSLYWYRQALGQGPEFLTYFNYEAQQDKSGLPNDRFSAERPEGSISTLTIQRTEQRDSAMYRCASSLAPPTGTEQFFGPGTRLTVL.

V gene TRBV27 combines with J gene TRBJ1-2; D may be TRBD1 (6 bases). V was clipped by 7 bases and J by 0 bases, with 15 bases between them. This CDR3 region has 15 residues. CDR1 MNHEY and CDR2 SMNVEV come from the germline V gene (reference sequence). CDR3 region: CASKERTAANYGYTF. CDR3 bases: TGTGCCAGCAAAGAACGGACAGCCGCTAACTATGGCTACACCTTC.

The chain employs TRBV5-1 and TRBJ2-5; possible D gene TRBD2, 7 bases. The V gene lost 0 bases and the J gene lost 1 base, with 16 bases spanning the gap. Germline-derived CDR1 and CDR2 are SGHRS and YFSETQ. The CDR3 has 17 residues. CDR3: CASSLVRGGTGQETQYF. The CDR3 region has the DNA TGCGCCAGCAGCTTGGTTAGGGGGGGGACGGGCCAAGAGACCCAGTACTTC.

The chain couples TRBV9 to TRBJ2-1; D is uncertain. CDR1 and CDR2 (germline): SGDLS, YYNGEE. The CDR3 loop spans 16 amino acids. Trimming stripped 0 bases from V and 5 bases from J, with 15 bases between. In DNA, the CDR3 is TGTGCCAGCAGCGTAGAATTGCTCCCTCCTAACAATGAGCAGTTCTTC. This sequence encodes CASSVELLPPNNEQFF.

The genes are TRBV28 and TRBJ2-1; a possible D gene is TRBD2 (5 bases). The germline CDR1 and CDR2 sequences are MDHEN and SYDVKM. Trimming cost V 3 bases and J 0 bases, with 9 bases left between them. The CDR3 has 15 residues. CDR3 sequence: CASSFIGLSYNEQFF. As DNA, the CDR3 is TGTGCCAGCAGTTTCATCGGACTCTCCTACAATGAGCAGTTCTTC. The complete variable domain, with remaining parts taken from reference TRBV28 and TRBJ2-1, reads DVKVTQSSRYLVKRTGEKVFLECVQDMDHENMFWYRQDPGLGLRLIYFSYDVKMKEKGDIPEGYSVSREKKERFSLILESASTNQTSMYLCASSFIGLSYNEQFFGPGTRLTVL.

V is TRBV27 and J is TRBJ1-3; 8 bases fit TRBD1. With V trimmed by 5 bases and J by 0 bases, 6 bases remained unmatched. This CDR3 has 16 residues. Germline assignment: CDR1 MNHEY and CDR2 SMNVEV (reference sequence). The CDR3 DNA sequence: TGTGCCAGCAGTCCGGGACAGGTACACTCTGGAAACACCATATATTTT. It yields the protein CASSPGQVHSGNTIYF.

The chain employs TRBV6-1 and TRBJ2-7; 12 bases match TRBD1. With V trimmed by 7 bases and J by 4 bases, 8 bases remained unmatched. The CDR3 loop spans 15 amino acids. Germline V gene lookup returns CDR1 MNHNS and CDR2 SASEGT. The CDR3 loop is CASMRDRGQIYEQYF. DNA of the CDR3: TGTGCCAGCATGAGGGACAGGGGGCAAATTTACGAGCAGTACTTC.

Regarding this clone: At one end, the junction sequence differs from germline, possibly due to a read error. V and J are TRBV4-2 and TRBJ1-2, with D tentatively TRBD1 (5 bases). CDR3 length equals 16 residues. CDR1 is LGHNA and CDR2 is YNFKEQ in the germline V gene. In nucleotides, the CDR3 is TGTGCCAGCAGCCCGAGCGGCGGGACCCCTAATTATGGCTACACCTTC. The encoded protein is CASSPSGGTPNYGYTF.

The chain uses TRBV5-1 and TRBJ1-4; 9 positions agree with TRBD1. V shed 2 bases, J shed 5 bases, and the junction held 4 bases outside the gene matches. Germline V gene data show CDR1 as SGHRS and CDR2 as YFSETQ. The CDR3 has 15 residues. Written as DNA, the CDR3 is TGCGCCAGCAGCTTAATGACAGGGGGGAATGAAAAACTGTTTTTT. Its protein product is CASSLMTGGNEKLFF.

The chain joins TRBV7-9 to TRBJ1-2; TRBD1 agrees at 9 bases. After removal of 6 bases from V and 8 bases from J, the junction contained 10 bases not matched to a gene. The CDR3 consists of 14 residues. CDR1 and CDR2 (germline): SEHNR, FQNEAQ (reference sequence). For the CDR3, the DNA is TGTGCCAGCAGTGCCACAGGGGGCCTTGGGGGCTACACCTTC. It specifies CASSATGGLGGYTF. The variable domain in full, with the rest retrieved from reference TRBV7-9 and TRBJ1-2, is DTGVSQNPRHKITKRGQNVTFRCDPISEHNRLYWYRQTLGQGPEFLTYFQNEAQLEKSRLLSDRFSAERPKGSFSTLEIQRTEQGDSAMYLCASSATGGLGGYTFGSGTRLTVV.

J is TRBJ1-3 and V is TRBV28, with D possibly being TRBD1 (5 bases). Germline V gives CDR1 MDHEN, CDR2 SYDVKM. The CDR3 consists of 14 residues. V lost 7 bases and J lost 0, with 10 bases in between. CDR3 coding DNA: TGTGCCAGCACCCCGGGGGACTCTGGAAACACCATATATTTT. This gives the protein CASTPGDSGNTIYF.

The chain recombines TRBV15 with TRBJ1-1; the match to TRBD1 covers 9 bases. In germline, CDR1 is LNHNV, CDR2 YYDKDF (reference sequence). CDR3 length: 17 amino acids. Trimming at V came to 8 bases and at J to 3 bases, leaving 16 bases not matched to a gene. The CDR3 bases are TGTGCCACCCCAACCTCCTACATCGACAGGGGGTACACTGAAGCTTTCTTT. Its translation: CATPTSYIDRGYTEAFF. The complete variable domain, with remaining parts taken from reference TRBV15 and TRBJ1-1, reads DAMVIQNPRYQVTQFGKPVTLSCSQTLNHNVMYWYQQKSSQAPKLLFHYYDKDFNNEADTPDNFQSRRPNTSFCFLDIRSPGLGDTAMYLCATPTSYIDRGYTEAFFGQGTRLTVV.

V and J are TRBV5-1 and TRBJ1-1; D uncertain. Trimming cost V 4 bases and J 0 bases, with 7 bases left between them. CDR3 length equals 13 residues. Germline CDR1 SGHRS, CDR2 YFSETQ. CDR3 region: CASSALLNTEAFF. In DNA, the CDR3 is TGCGCCAGCAGCGCGCTTTTGAACACTGAAGCTTTCTTT.

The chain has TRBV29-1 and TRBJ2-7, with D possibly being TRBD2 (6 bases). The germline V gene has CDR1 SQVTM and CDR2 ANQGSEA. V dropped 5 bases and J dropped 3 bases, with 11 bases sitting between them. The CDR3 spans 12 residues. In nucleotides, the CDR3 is TGCAGCGTTCAGGAGGGAGTCTACGAGCAGTACTTC. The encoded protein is CSVQEGVYEQYF.

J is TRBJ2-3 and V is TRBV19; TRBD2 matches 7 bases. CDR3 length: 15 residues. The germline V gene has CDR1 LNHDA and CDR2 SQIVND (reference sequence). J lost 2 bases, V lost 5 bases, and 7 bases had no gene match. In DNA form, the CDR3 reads TGTGCCAGTAGTCTGGAACTAGCGACCACAGATACGCAGTATTTT. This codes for CASSLELATTDTQYF.

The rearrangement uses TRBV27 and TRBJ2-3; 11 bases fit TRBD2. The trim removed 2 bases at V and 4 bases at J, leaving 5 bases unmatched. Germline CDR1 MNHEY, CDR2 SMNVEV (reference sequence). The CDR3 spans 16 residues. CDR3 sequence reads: CASSLIAGGPPDTQYF. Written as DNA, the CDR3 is TGTGCCAGCAGTTTAATAGCGGGAGGGCCCCCAGATACGCAGTATTTT.

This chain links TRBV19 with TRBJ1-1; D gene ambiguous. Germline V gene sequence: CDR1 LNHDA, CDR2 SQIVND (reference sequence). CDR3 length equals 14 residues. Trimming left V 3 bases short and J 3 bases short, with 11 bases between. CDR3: CASSISSVDTEAFF. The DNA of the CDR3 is TGTGCCAGTAGTATTTCTTCGGTAGACACTGAAGCTTTCTTT.

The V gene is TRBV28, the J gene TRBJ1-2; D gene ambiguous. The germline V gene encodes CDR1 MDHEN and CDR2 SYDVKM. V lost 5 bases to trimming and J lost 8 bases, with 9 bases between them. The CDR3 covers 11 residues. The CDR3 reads CASSLPGGYTF. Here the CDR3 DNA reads TGTGCCAGCAGTCTCCCGGGGGGCTACACCTTC.

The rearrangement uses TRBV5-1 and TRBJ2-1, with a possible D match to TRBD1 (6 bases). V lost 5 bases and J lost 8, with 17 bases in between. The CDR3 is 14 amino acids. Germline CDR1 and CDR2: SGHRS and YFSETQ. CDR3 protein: CASRWGQTGDEQFF. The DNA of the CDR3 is TGCGCCAGCAGGTGGGGGCAAACTGGTGATGAGCAGTTCTTC. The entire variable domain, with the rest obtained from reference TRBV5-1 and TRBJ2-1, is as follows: KAGVTQTPRYLIKTRGQQVTLSCSPISGHRSVSWYQQTPGQGLQFLFEYFSETQRNKGNFPGRFSGRQFSNSRSEMNVSTLELGDSALYLCASRWGQTGDEQFFGPGTRLTVL.

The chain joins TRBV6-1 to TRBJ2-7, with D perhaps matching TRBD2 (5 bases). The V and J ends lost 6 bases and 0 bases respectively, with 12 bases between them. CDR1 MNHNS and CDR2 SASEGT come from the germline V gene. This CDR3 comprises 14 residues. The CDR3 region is CASRGAGRSYEQYF. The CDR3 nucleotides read TGTGCCAGCAGGGGAGCCGGCCGCTCCTACGAGCAGTACTTC.

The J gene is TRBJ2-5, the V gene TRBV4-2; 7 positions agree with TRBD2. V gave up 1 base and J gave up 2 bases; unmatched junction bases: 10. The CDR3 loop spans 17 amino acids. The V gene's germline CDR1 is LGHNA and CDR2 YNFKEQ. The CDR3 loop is CASSQVGPAGSQETQYF. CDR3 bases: TGTGCCAGCAGCCAAGTTGGACCAGCGGGGTCACAAGAGACCCAGTACTTC.

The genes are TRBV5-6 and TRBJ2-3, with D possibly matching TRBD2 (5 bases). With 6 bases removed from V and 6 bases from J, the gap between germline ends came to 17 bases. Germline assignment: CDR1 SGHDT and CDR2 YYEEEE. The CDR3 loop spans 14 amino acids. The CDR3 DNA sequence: TGTGCCAGCACCCGGGGTATGTCTGAGGATACGCAGTATTTT. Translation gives CASTRGMSEDTQYF.

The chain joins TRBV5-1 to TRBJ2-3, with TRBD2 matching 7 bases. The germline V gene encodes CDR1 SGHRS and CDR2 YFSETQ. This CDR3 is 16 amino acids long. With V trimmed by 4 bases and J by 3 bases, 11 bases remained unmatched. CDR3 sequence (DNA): TGCGCCAGCAGCATGTCGTTGCGGGAGTTTACAGATACGCAGTATTTT. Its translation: CASSMSLREFTDTQYF.

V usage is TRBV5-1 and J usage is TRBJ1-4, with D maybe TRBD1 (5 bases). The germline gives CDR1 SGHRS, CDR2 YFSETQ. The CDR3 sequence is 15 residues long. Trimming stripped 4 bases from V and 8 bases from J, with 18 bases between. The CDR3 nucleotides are TGCGCCAGCAGCCCATTCGGGCAGGGTAGGGAAAAACTGTTTTTT. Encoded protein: CASSPFGQGREKLFF.

The CDR3 DNA reads as TGTGCCAGCAGTGCCCCGGGACAGAGTAACTATGGCTACACCTTC. Translation: CASSAPGQSNYGYTF. The chain links TRBV6-5 to TRBJ1-2; 7 bases fit TRBD1. After removal of 5 bases from V and 1 base from J, the junction contained 7 bases not matched to a gene. This CDR3 contains 15 residues. The germline gives CDR1 MNHEY, CDR2 SVGAGI.